A single T cell receptor (beta chain) is shown here with its context. Its matching antigen is unknown. Here immunoSEQ multiplex PCR was the method, and the copy in TCRdb shows in-frame clones only, minus some. This table holds some 32,000 clones, roughly 70% found once. This record comes from a study of radiotherapy plus CTLA-4 blockade in lung cancer. General observations from the study: Once radiotherapy plus ipilimumab had been given, TCR clones derived from tumor expanded in blood.

Per the germline V gene, CDR1 is LNHDA and CDR2 is SQIVND (reference sequence). Unmatched junction bases numbered 6, after V lost 2 bases and J lost 6 bases. CDR3 size: 15 residues. This sequence joins TRBV19 and TRBJ1-5, with 8 bases aligning to TRBD1. The receptor was derived from a human donor with non-small cell lung cancer who had stable disease on radiotherapy plus ipilimumab. The starting material was peripheral blood, obtained from a patient treated with radiotherapy plus ipilimumab. In nucleotides, the CDR3 is TGTGCCAGTAGTATACAGGGGGCGCGGAGTCAGCCCCAGCATTTT. It is translated as CASSIQGARSQPQHF.